The 10 T cell receptor beta chains below were found in one sample sequenced in a study of cytomegalovirus exposure and HLA in healthy donors. Vbeta (60) and Jbeta (13) primers were used in the PCR. Clones were sequenced by immunoSEQ multiplex PCR, and TCRdb holds only the in-frame ones, with some missing. The repertoire has 90,000 to 140,000 clones, about four fifths of them found once; the top ten carry 2.1%. Sequences were obtained from PBMCs. The receptors were sampled from a man aged 30 to 39 in good health and CMV-seronegative.

This sequence joins TRBV7-2 and TRBJ2-5; 7 bases align to TRBD1. From germline, CDR1 is SGHTA and CDR2 FQGNSA. V gave up 4 bases and J gave up 0 bases; unmatched junction bases: 11. The CDR3 covers 17 residues. This CDR3 reads CASSYYRGTDDQETQYF. The CDR3 DNA is TGTGCCAGCAGCTACTACAGGGGAACAGACGACCAAGAGACCCAGTACTTC.

The chain uses TRBV4-1 and TRBJ2-3; tentative D call: TRBD1 (5 bases). The length of the CDR3 is 16 residues. The V gene's germline CDR1 is MGHRA and CDR2 YSYEKL. V was shortened by 0 bases and J by 4 bases, with 14 bases between the two germline ends. The CDR3 bases are TGCGCCAGCAGCCAAGAAGGGGCAGGGTTGTCAGATACGCAGTATTTT. Protein sequence: CASSQEGAGLSDTQYF.

The J gene is TRBJ1-5, the V gene TRBV13; no firm D call. Germline V gene data show CDR1 as PRHDT and CDR2 as FYEKMQ (reference sequence). Trimming pared 4 bases from V and 6 bases from J, leaving 7 bases between. There are 12 residues in the CDR3. In nucleotides, the CDR3 is TGTGCCAGCAGCTCCTCGGGTCAGCCCCAGCATTTT. Translated: CASSSSGQPQHF.

The J gene is TRBJ1-1, the V gene TRBV6-5; TRBD1 might be the D (5 bases). The CDR3 runs to 13 residues. Germline CDR1 is MNHEY and CDR2 is SVGAGI. Trimming removed 5 bases at V and 5 bases at J, with 12 bases between. The CDR3 here is CASSTQGGTEAFF. CDR3 bases: TGTGCCAGCAGTACTCAGGGAGGAACTGAAGCTTTCTTT.

The table lists this clone with a few counts. The V gene is TRBV5-4, the J gene TRBJ1-4, with TRBD1 matching 7 bases. The CDR3 covers 13 residues. Germline CDR1 is SGHNT and CDR2 is YYREEE (reference sequence). The V segment lost 4 bases and the J segment 6 bases; nucleotides outside the gene matches: 3. The CDR3 is CASSRGGDEKLFF. As DNA, the CDR3 is TGTGCCAGCAGCAGAGGGGGCGATGAAAAACTGTTTTTT.

J is TRBJ2-7 and V is TRBV29-1; 8 nucleotides agree with TRBD2. The CDR3 is 14 amino acids. The V and J ends lost 5 bases and 7 bases, in that order; junction bases with no gene match: 13. Germline loops: CDR1 SQVTM, CDR2 ANQGSEA. CDR3 coding DNA: TGCAGCGTTTCGGTGAGCGGGAGTATGGGGGAGCAGTACTTC. It translates to CSVSVSGSMGEQYF.

The rearrangement links TRBV4-3 to TRBJ2-1; 8 bases fit TRBD1. The CDR3 contains 16 residues. The V and J ends lost 1 base and 6 bases, in that order; junction bases with no gene match: 8. CDR1 and CDR2 (germline): LGHNA, YSLEER. The CDR3 nucleotides read TGCGCCAGCAGCCAAGTGTTACAGGGGGTTCTCAATGAGCAGTTCTTC. Its protein is CASSQVLQGVLNEQFF.

This chain links TRBV27 with TRBJ1-5; TRBD1 might be the D (6 bases). Germline V gene lookup returns CDR1 MNHEY and CDR2 SMNVEV (reference sequence). This CDR3 region has 14 residues. V lost 6 bases to trimming and J lost 1 base, with 10 bases between them. CDR3 region: CASRWTASNQPQHF. The CDR3 region has the DNA TGTGCCAGCAGATGGACAGCAAGCAATCAGCCCCAGCATTTT.

This rearrangement joins TRBV9 to TRBJ2-2, with TRBD2 identical over 9 bases. The CDR3 runs to 14 residues. Germline values: CDR1 SGDLS, CDR2 YYNGEE. V trimming: 0 bases; J trimming: 7 bases; junction bases outside the gene matches: 1. The CDR3 is CASSVGLAVGELFF. In nucleotides, the CDR3 is TGTGCCAGCAGCGTAGGACTAGCGGTCGGGGAGCTGTTTTTT.

The genes are TRBV30 and TRBJ1-6, with 8 bases lining up with TRBD1. With V trimmed by 3 bases and J by 2 bases, 3 bases remained unmatched. CDR1 is GTSNPN and CDR2 is SVGIG in the germline V gene (reference sequence). CDR3 length equals 15 residues. The CDR3 loop is CAWSPGGPYNSPLHF. DNA for the CDR3: TGTGCCTGGAGCCCAGGGGGCCCCTATAATTCACCCCTCCACTTT.